This T cell receptor (beta chain) originates from a study of cytomegalovirus exposure and HLA in healthy donors (dated by TCRdb to the late 2010s). A note on the overall study: According to an earlier analysis of a few hundred of the donors, about 179 million T cells yielded some 120 million unique TCR beta sequences and roughly 280 Gb of sequence data. Of the 350 to 450 genotyped donors, 65% to 90% were placed in the genetic ancestry cluster associated with self-reported Caucasian donors. Roughly 300 gigabases of sequencing data and roughly 90 million unique TCR sequences were included in an early release covering around 650 HLA-typed donors. A separate validation cohort of over a hundred different subjects was used in addition to the 666-subject first cohort. Because of strong linkage in the cohort, 5 or 6 DR-DQ haplotypes were treated as single units for association and clustering. Rather than using new phenotypic data, the later analysis identified candidate immune exposures from TCR beta sequences and from how often those sequences occurred across donors. Every discovery cohort repertoire had been produced on one sequencing platform. In a later analysis, previously published TCR beta repertoires from about 670 donors were re-analyzed and high-resolution HLA genotyping was added so that TCR occurrence patterns could be studied. The study used immunosequencing to profile the T cell repertoires of several hundred subjects and linked those repertoires to cytomegalovirus serostatus. The aim of the study was to test whether cataloging public T cell receptors could identify signatures of past pathogen exposure. Class I and class II HLA loci were covered by the typing at four-digit resolution. A later genetic analysis used genome-wide SNP genotypes for about 60% of the roughly 700 donors, treating that subset as a discovery cohort. On average, around 200,000 unique TCR beta nucleotide sequences were sequenced per donor among some 420 genotyped donors of the cohort, with roughly 18% of those sequences being non-productive. High-throughput TCR immunosequencing, statistical association of individual TCRs with disease status, and machine learning were combined to predict cytomegalovirus infection status. The number of typed donors differed by locus: roughly 629-630 for A, B, C, DRB1 and DQB1; 522 for DQA1; approximately 600 for DPA1; and approximately 450 for DPB1. Donor age, sex, ethnicity and CMV serostatus were compiled alongside the repertoire data. An earlier analysis of several hundred of the donors applied high-throughput TCR beta sequencing to assess whether each TCR beta V gene segment acted as functional or pseudogenic. Study-wide findings and limitations: Broadly in line with IMGT annotations, most TCR beta V segments showed up in productive rearrangements about 87% or about 30% of the time in an earlier analysis of several hundred of the donors. Most CMV-associated TCR beta chains appeared to be HLA-restricted in a later analysis, and the HLA associations seemed to be driven largely by CMV exposure. A total of fewer than 200 TCR beta chains were listed by the study as associated with cytomegalovirus. The authors suggested that the approach could potentially be generalized to other disease states and immunological phenotypes. In a later genetic analysis, fewer N-insertions in productive TCRs were reported among donors in an Asian-associated ancestry cluster than the roughly 640-donor mean. The only immune exposure information available for the cohort was CMV serostatus. Because counts were too low, roughly 16 rarely observed V segments, including chromosome 9 orphons, were excluded from the earlier analysis of 587 of the donors. In vitro tests confirmed that a few of the cytomegalovirus-associated TCR beta chains recognize cytomegalovirus antigens. Linkage disequilibrium might explain the correlated functional status among segregating V segments, but an unknown experimental factor could not be excluded. Some IMGT-functional V segments, including TRBV6-2 and TRBV6-3, could not be distinguished by the 87-base-pair reads and were therefore excluded. According to a later analysis, TCR association rates differed among HLA loci, with DRB1 alleles showing the most associated TCRs and HLA-C alleles showing the fewest. Strong co-occurrence of HLA alleles, especially DR and DQ, made assigning TCR associations to individual alleles difficult. Roughly uniform sequencing depth across donors was assumed in presence/absence analyses, although this assumption may not hold. Only TCR beta chains were sequenced in this cohort, and the absence of alpha or paired-chain data limited detectable features. A cluster of highly shared sequence variants was judged likely to be a technical artifact of the sequencing pipeline. In a later analysis, several top co-occurrence clusters were reported to appear linked to parvovirus B19, influenza, CMV and Epstein-Barr virus. In a later genetic analysis, a missense DCLRE1C variant was associated with V-gene and J-gene trimming of TCR beta chains, and the association was replicated in an independent cohort. Because some donors lacked HLA typing at each locus, the association tests relied only on the typed subset. While some public TCRs were present in many individuals, most TCR sequences turned up only very rarely across donors. The classifier was reported to diagnose cytomegalovirus status with high specificity and sensitivity in both the original cohort and the validation cohort. A further reported finding was that TCR beta sequences accurately predicted the HLA-A and HLA-B alleles for most subjects in the first cohort. In a later analysis, 16,951 TCR beta sequences were associated with specific HLA alleles at a false discovery rate of 0.05. In a later analysis, HLA-associated TCR beta chains showed more clonal expansion and lower generation probabilities than non-associated chains that were equally common.

The cohort was made up of roughly 670 healthy bone marrow donors. Cohort members were all nominally healthy when sampled, although unrecorded immune exposures were likely present. The donor tested CMV seropositive, placing the donor among the approximately 310 seropositive members of the cohort. Every donor gave a peripheral blood sample, and the peripheral blood mononuclear cells from that sample were used for TCR beta sequencing. Genomic DNA was extracted from the blood cell samples with the Qiagen DNeasy Blood Extraction Kit. The protocol used for the library was the immunoSEQ multiplex PCR assay. The multiplex PCR relied on a mix of 60 forward primers for TCR Vbeta segments and 13 reverse primers for TCR Jbeta segments. Amplification of the CDR3 region of rearranged TCR beta genes was performed with a multiplex PCR assay on genomic DNA. On the Illumina HiSeq System, the amplified TCR beta libraries were sequenced as 87-base-pair reads. The paper's processing steps were these. In a later analysis, tens of millions of unique TCR beta chains were counted across the approximately 620 repertoires, and approximately 11 million of these chains were shared by at least two donors. To remove PCR and sequencing errors, raw reads were error-corrected and collapsed into unique sequences using a nearest-neighbor algorithm that merged closely related sequences. To assign V, D and J gene segments, CDR3 sequences were aligned to IMGT reference sequences. For a sequence to be retained, a match of at least six nucleotides to both a V gene segment and a J gene segment was required. Rearrangements were classified as productive when the CDR3 lacked stop codons and remained in frame with V and J, and all other rearrangements were classified as non-productive. Following IMGT convention, CDR3 was defined as the stretch from the second conserved V-encoded cysteine up to the conserved J-encoded phenylalanine. Sequences without an unambiguous match to a single V gene segment were excluded from the earlier analysis of about 640 of the donors. In an earlier analysis of roughly 500 of the donors, V segments were called functional above 56.7% productive rearrangements and were called segregating when the between-donor standard deviation exceeded 5%. A statistical classification framework was built to diagnose cytomegalovirus status from the catalog of TCR beta chain sequences. In a later analysis, V and J genes were assigned by comparing TCR nucleotide sequences against IMGT/GENE-DB human TR gene sequences. The TCRdist pipeline was used in a later analysis to assign CDR3 sequences and most-parsimonious VDJ recombination scenarios. In a later analysis, each TCR beta chain was defined by its CDR3 amino acid sequence together with its V-gene family, and reads lacking a unique V-gene family were excluded. As a way to deal with suspected cross-contamination and a sequencing artifact, a later analysis dropped nearly 600 nucleotide sequences that were highly shared and had low generation probability. A later analysis calculated a clonal expansion index for each public chain from normalized within-repertoire ranks of inferred template counts. In a later analysis, generation probabilities were computed using a VDJ recombination model fitted to out-of-frame rearrangements, and the results were checked against IGoR. In a later analysis, hypergeometric tests were used to score TCR-TCR, TCR-HLA and TCR-CMV co-occurrence, with a repertoire-size bias correction applied to TCR pairs. In a later analysis, false discovery rates were estimated by permuting HLA or CMV assignments 20 times. In a later analysis, co-occurring TCRs were grouped using DBSCAN, and TCRdist sequence similarity was added for clustering within HLA-allele-positive subsets. Repertoires with fewer than 30,000 or more than 120,000 public chains, plus five repertoires with anomalous nucleotide sharing, were excluded from co-occurrence clustering. Not all clones reach the TCRdb copy of this immuneACCESS table, which keeps in-frame sequences only. Checked studies attribute under half of the gap to unresolved V genes and leave the rest unexplained. V and J calls and clone size are copied from that table; D and trimming were computed from the DNA. The sample contains 85,000 to 130,000 clones, roughly three quarters of them found a single time. Of the sample, approximately 4.1% is held by the ten largest clones.

CDR1 and CDR2 are drawn from the germline V gene: SQVTM, ANQGSEA. From the cysteine up to the phenylalanine, the CDR3 has a length of 11 residues. Just the 33-base CDR3 DNA is kept, in frame starting at base 1. V is clipped by 4 bases and J by 2 bases, and the sequence between their germline boundaries is 4 bases long. This clone turned up a few times. This receptor's antigen is unknown. Base qualities are not recorded, but no much larger clone differs from it by a single base. Material: PBMCs. The TCR originated in a female donor in good health and CMV-seropositive. The rearranged chain carries TRBV29-1 and TRBJ2-3, with no confident D gene call. CDR3 protein: CSVASTDTQYF. Read as DNA, the sequence is TGCAGCGTTGCGTCCACAGATACGCAGTATTTT.